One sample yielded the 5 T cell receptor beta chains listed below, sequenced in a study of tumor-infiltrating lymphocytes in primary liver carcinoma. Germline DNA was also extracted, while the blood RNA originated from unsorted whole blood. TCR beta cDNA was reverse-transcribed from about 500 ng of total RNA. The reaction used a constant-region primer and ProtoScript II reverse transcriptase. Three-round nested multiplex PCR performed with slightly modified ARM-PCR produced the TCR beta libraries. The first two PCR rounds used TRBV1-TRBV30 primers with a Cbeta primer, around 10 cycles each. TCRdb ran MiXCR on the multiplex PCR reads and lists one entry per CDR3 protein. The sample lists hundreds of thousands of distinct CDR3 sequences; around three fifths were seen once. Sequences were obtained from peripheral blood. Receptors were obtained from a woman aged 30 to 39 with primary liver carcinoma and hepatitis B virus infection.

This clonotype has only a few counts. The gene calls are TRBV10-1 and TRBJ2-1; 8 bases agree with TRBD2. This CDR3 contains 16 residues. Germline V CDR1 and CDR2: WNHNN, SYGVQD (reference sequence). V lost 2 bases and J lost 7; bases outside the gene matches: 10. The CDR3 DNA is TGCGCCAGCAGTGAGATAGGGAGCGGGAGAAGGAATGAGCAGTTCTTC. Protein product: CASSEIGSGRRNEQFF.

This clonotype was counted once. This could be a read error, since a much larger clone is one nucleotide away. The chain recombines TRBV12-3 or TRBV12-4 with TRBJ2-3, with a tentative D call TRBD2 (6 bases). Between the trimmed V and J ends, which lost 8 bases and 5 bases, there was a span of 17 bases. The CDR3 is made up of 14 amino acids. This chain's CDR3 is CASLAAGSVDTQYF. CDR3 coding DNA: TGTGCCAGCCTGGCCGCGGGGAGTGTAGATACGCAGTATTTT.

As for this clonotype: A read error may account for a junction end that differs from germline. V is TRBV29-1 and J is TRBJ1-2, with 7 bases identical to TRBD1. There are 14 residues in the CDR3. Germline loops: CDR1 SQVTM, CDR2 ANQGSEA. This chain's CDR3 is CSVPWDSDNYGCTF. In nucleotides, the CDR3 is TGCAGCGTTCCCTGGGACAGTGATAACTATGGCTGCACCTTC.

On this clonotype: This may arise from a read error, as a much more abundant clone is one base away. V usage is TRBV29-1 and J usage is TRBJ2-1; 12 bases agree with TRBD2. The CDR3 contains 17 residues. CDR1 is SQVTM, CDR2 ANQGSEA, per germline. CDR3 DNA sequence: TGCAGAGTTGAATCCCGATCCGGGACTAGCGGGTACAATGAGCAGTTCTTC. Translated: CRVESRSGTSGYNEQFF.

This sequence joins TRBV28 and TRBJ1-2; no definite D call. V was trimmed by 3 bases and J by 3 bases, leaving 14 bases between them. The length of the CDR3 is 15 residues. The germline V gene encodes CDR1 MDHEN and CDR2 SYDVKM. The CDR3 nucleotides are TGTGCCAGCAGTTTGCGAGGGCCCATTTACTATGGCTACACCTTC. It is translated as CASSLRGPIYYGYTF.